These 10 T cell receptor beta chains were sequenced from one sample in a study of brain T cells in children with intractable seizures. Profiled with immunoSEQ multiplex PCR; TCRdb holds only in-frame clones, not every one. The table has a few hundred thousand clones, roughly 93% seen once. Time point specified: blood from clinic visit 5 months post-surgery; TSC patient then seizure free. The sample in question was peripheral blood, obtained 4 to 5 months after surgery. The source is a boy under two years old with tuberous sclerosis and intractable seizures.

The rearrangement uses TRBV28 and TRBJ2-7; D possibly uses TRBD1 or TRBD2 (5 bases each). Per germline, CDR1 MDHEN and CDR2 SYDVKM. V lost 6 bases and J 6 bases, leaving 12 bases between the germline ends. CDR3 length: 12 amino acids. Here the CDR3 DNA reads TGTGCCAGCAGGCCGGGACCGCCCGAGCAGTACTTC. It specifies CASRPGPPEQYF.

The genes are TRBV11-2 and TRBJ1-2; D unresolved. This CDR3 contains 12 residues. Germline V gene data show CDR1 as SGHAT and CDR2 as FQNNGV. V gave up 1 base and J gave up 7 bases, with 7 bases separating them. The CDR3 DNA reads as TGTGCCAGCAGCTTAGGTCGAGGTGGCTACACCTTC. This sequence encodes CASSLGRGGYTF.

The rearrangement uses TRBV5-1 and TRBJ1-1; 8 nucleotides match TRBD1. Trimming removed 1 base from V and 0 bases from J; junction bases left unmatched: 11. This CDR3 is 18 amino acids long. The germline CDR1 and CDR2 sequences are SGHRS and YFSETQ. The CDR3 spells CASSLYRGQGLMNTEAFF. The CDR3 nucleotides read TGCGCCAGCAGCTTGTACCGAGGACAGGGTCTTATGAACACTGAAGCTTTCTTT.

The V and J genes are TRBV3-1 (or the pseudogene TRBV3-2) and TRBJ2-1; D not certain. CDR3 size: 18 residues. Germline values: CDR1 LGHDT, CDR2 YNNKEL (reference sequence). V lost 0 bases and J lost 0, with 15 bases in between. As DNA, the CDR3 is TGTGCCAGCAGCCAAGATCTGATTTTGGGCCTCTCCTACAATGAGCAGTTCTTC. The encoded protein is CASSQDLILGLSYNEQFF.

Written as DNA, the CDR3 is TGTGCCAGCAGCTCCCCCGGACAGGGGTTGGAGCAGTACTTC. Its translation is CASSSPGQGLEQYF. V usage is TRBV11-2 and J usage is TRBJ2-7; 9 nucleotides match TRBD1. Trimming cost V 4 bases and J 7 bases; bases outside gene matches: 8. The length of the CDR3 is 14 residues. CDR1 is SGHAT and CDR2 is FQNNGV in the germline V gene.

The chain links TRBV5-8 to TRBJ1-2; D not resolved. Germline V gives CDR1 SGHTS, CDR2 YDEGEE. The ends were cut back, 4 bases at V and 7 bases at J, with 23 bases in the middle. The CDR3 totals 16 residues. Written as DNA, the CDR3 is TGTGCCAGCAGCGGATTCGGGGTTACCCTTATTAGTGGCTACACCTTC. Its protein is CASSGFGVTLISGYTF.

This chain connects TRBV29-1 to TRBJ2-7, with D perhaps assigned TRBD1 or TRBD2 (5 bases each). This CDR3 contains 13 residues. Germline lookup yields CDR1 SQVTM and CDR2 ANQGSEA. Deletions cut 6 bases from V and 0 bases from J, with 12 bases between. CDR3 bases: TGCAGCGTCACCGGGACGGACTCCTACGAGCAGTACTTC. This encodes CSVTGTDSYEQYF.

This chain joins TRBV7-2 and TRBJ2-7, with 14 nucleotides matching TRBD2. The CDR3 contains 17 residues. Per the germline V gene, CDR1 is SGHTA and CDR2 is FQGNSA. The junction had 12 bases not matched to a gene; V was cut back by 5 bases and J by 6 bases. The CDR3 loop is CASSRSPPGLAGVEQYF. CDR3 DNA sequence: TGTGCCAGCAGCAGATCCCCCCCGGGACTAGCGGGGGTCGAGCAGTACTTC.

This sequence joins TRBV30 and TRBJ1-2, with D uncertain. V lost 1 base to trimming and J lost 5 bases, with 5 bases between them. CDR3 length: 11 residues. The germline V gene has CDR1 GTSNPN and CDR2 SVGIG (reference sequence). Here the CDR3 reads CAWSGRYGYTF. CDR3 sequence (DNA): TGTGCCTGGAGTGGGCGTTATGGCTACACCTTC.

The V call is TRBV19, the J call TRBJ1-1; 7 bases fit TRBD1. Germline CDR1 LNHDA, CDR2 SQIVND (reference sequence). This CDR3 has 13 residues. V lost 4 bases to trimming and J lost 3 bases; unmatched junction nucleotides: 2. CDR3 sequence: CASSTTGDTEAFF. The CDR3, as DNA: TGTGCCAGTAGTACCACAGGGGACACTGAAGCTTTCTTT.